Each of the 12 T cell receptor beta chains below was sequenced from the same sample in a study of blood T cell repertoires in COVID-19. Sequenced by immunoSEQ multiplex PCR; TCRdb stores in-frame clones only, minus some. The table shows roughly 81,000 clones, with about 89% occurring only once. The specimen was peripheral blood. The source of these receptors is a man between 65 and 79 years old with active or convalescent COVID-19.

This chain links TRBV5-6 with TRBJ1-2; D uncertain. Germline lookup yields CDR1 SGHDT and CDR2 YYEEEE. V was clipped by 0 bases and J by 5 bases, with 17 bases between them. The CDR3 loop spans 16 amino acids. Here the CDR3 reads CASSLGQANYRYGYTF. CDR3 sequence (DNA): TGTGCCAGCAGCTTGGGGCAGGCGAATTATAGGTATGGCTACACCTTC. Full variable domain (outside the CDR3, taken from reference TRBV5-6 and TRBJ1-2): DAGVTQSPTHLIKTRGQQVTLRCSPKSGHDTVSWYQQALGQGPQFIFQYYEEEERQRGNFPDRFSGHQFPNYSSELNVNALLLGDSALYLCASSLGQANYRYGYTFGSGTRLTVV.

This chain uses TRBV30 with TRBJ1-3; D is possibly TRBD1 (5 bases). Germline CDR1 GTSNPN, CDR2 SVGIG (reference sequence). With 3 bases removed from V and 3 bases from J, the gap between germline ends came to 12 bases. The CDR3 has 14 amino acids. The CDR3 DNA is TGTGCCTGGAGCCCGGGCAGGGTTGGAAACACCATATATTTT. Translating it yields CAWSPGRVGNTIYF.

The rearrangement joins TRBV6-5 to TRBJ1-1; 8 nucleotides line up with TRBD1. With V trimmed by 2 bases and J by 11 bases, 16 bases remained unmatched. The CDR3 is 16 amino acids. The germline V gene encodes CDR1 MNHEY and CDR2 SVGAGI. The CDR3 DNA sequence: TGTGCCAGCAGTTACCGCCTTGACAGGGGACCTGGGCGTGCTTTCTTT. Protein sequence: CASSYRLDRGPGRAFF.

The rearrangement uses TRBV5-4 and TRBJ2-5, with TRBD2 identical over 7 bases. Losses at the gene ends were 2 bases for V and 7 bases for J; bases not matched to a gene: 14. In germline, CDR1 is SGHNT, CDR2 YYREEE (reference sequence). CDR3 size: 16 residues. CDR3 sequence: CASSLGEGARSVTQYF. The CDR3 DNA sequence: TGTGCCAGCAGCTTAGGGGAGGGAGCACGGTCGGTGACCCAGTACTTC.

The CDR3 here is CASSYSKKVRGYGYTF. For the CDR3, the DNA is TGTGCCAGCAGTTACTCGAAAAAGGTCAGGGGCTATGGCTACACCTTC. The V and J genes are TRBV6-5 and TRBJ1-2; D might be TRBD1 (6 bases). Germline assignment: CDR1 MNHEY and CDR2 SVGAGI. This CDR3 spans 16 amino acids. V was pared by 0 bases and J by 4 bases, with 15 bases between.

The chain has TRBV30 and TRBJ2-7, with a weak D call TRBD2 (5 bases). Germline V gives CDR1 GTSNPN, CDR2 SVGIG (reference sequence). V lost 0 bases and J lost 2, with 17 bases in between. The CDR3 runs 16 residues. The CDR3 DNA reads TGTGCCTGGAGTGTACTAAGCGGCACCTTTACCTACGAGCAGTACTTC. Protein: CAWSVLSGTFTYEQYF.

This clone came up once. The V and J genes are TRBV5-6 and TRBJ2-7; D gene uncertain. The CDR3 runs to 14 residues. V was shortened by 0 bases and J by 3 bases, with 10 bases between the two germline ends. Germline V gene sequence: CDR1 SGHDT, CDR2 YYEEEE. As DNA, the CDR3 is TGTGCCAGCAGCTTGGACCCAGCGAACTACGAGCAGTACTTC. Its translation: CASSLDPANYEQYF. Full variable domain (outside the CDR3, taken from reference TRBV5-6 and TRBJ2-7): DAGVTQSPTHLIKTRGQQVTLRCSPKSGHDTVSWYQQALGQGPQFIFQYYEEEERQRGNFPDRFSGHQFPNYSSELNVNALLLGDSALYLCASSLDPANYEQYFGPGTRLTVT.

The rearrangement links TRBV21-1 to TRBJ2-7; the table's TRBD2 call for D was not verified on the DNA. TRBV21-1 is listed as a pseudogene. The length of the CDR3 is 15 residues. DNA for the CDR3: TGTGCCAGCAGCAAACTCCAGGGACTCAGGTACGAGCAGTACTTC. This encodes CASSKLQGLRYEQYF.

The chain combines TRBV6-6 with TRBJ1-1; TRBD1 matches at 7 bases. Germline V gene lookup returns CDR1 MNHNY and CDR2 SVGAGI (reference sequence). The CDR3 spans 19 residues. V trimming: 6 bases; J trimming: 4 bases; junction bases outside the gene matches: 23. In DNA form, the CDR3 reads TGTGCCAGCAGCTTCAATCATCGGGACAGTAAAACGGGGCGCACTGAAGCTTTCTTT. It yields the protein CASSFNHRDSKTGRTEAFF.

The chain is built from TRBV5-1 and TRBJ2-2, with 8 positions matching TRBD1. The CDR3 runs 15 residues. V was pared by 0 bases and J by 6 bases, with 4 bases of the junction left unmatched. Germline V gene lookup returns CDR1 SGHRS and CDR2 YFSETQ. DNA of the CDR3: TGCGCCAGCAGCTTGGGGACAGGGCGGGCCGGGGAGCTGTTTTTT. Amino acid sequence: CASSLGTGRAGELFF.

V gene TRBV7-7 combines with J gene TRBJ2-5; 13 nucleotides align to TRBD2. This CDR3 region has 15 residues. V shed 5 bases, J shed 3 bases, and the junction held 3 bases outside the gene matches. Per the germline V gene, CDR1 is SSHAT and CDR2 is FNYEAQ (reference sequence). In DNA, the CDR3 is TGTGCCAGCAGCCTCGGACTAGCGGGGGAAGAGACCCAGTACTTC. It yields the protein CASSLGLAGEETQYF. The whole variable domain, filled in from reference TRBV7-7 and TRBJ2-5, reads GAGVSQSPRYKVTKRGQDVTLRCDPISSHATLYWYQQALGQGPEFLTYFNYEAQPDKSGLPSDRFSAERPEGSISTLTIQRTEQRDSAMYRCASSLGLAGEETQYFGPGTRLLVL.

The chain couples TRBV29-1 to TRBJ1-2, with D possibly TRBD1 on 6 matching bases. The V end lost 4 bases, the J end lost 3 bases, and 12 bases lay between the germline ends. Germline assignment: CDR1 SQVTM and CDR2 ANQGSEA. This CDR3 is 13 amino acids long. In DNA, the CDR3 is TGCAGCGTTGTCCGGGGGGCGGACTATGGCTACACCTTC. It is translated as CSVVRGADYGYTF.